What follows are 24 T cell receptor beta chains derived from one specimen sequenced in a study of neurological immune-mediated disorders. The time point here: longitudinal time-point 1 (baseline). TCRdb re-analysed the 5' RACE reads in MiXCR, keeping a single row per CDR3 protein. The table shows 71,000 or so distinct CDR3 sequences, with about 13% occurring only once. Sample: PBMCs. These receptors originate from a female donor with HTLV-1-associated myelopathy (HAM/TSP).

This clonotype has a count of ten or more. The chain employs TRBV5-1 and TRBJ2-5; 9 bases are a match to TRBD1. CDR1 is SGHRS and CDR2 is YFSETQ in the germline V gene. The V segment lost 0 bases and the J segment 5 bases; nucleotides outside the gene matches: 5. The CDR3 totals 15 residues. The DNA of the CDR3 is TGCGCCAGCAGCTTGGCCGCGACAGGGGGGGAGACCCAGTACTTC. Its protein product is CASSLAATGGETQYF. Complete variable domain (other parts from reference TRBV5-1 and TRBJ2-5): KAGVTQTPRYLIKTRGQQVTLSCSPISGHRSVSWYQQTPGQGLQFLFEYFSETQRNKGNFPGRFSGRQFSNSRSEMNVSTLELGDSALYLCASSLAATGGETQYFGPGTRLLVL.

This clonotype was observed a few times. J is TRBJ1-1 and V is TRBV7-9; D might be TRBD1 (5 bases). Germline V gene sequence: CDR1 SEHNR, CDR2 FQNEAQ (reference sequence). The ends were cut back, 5 bases at V and 1 base at J, with 14 bases in the middle. This CDR3 is built from 15 residues. This CDR3 is CASSESGTANTEAFF. For the CDR3, the DNA is TGTGCCAGCAGCGAATCCGGGACGGCGAACACTGAAGCTTTCTTT.

This clonotype was found many times. The rearrangement joins TRBV5-1 to TRBJ2-6; no reliable D call. Trimming took off 3 bases at V and 2 bases at J, with 9 bases between the two ends. Germline V gene sequence: CDR1 SGHRS, CDR2 YFSETQ. The CDR3 is 15 residues long. In DNA form, the CDR3 reads TGCGCCAGCAGCTCCGGTGGCGCTGGGGCCAACGTCCTGACTTTC. This sequence encodes CASSSGGAGANVLTF.

There are many counts of this clonotype. The chain carries TRBV5-1 and TRBJ2-1; 13 bases match TRBD2. This CDR3 is 18 amino acids long. The V gene end was trimmed by 0 bases and the J gene end by 0 bases; junction bases not matched to a gene: 3. CDR1 and CDR2 from the germline V gene are SGHRS and YFSETQ. In DNA form, the CDR3 reads TGCGCCAGCAGCTTGGGACTAGCGGGGGGTCACTCCTACAATGAGCAGTTCTTC. Its protein product is CASSLGLAGGHSYNEQFF.

The table lists this clonotype with many counts. The chain links TRBV20-1 to TRBJ2-7, with D perhaps TRBD1 or TRBD2 (7 bases each). V lost 6 bases, J lost 6 bases, and 18 bases lay in between. The germline V gene has CDR1 DFQATT and CDR2 SNEGSKA (reference sequence). This CDR3 is 13 amino acids long. The CDR3 nucleotides read TGCAGTGCGAGGGGGGGACAGAGCGGCGAGCAGTACTTC. Encoded protein: CSARGGQSGEQYF.

Ten or more counts support this clonotype. The genes are TRBV28 and TRBJ2-7, with D unresolved. CDR1 and CDR2 from the germline V gene are MDHEN and SYDVKM. V was cut by 3 bases and J by 11 bases, with 11 bases left in between. The CDR3 loop spans 11 amino acids. The DNA of the CDR3 is TGTGCCAGCAGTTTCGGACCTTTGGAGTACTTC. It encodes CASSFGPLEYF.

Worth noting for this clonotype: A much larger clone differs by one base, so this may be a read error. V is TRBV7-2 and J is TRBJ2-5; D perhaps matches TRBD2 (7 bases). This CDR3 is built from 17 residues. Germline assignment: CDR1 SGHTA and CDR2 FQGNSA. The chain's CDR3 is CASILAVGGGVGWTQYF. In DNA form, the CDR3 reads TGTGCCAGCATCTTAGCAGTTGGCGGGGGCGTCGGATGGACCCAGTACTTC.

This clonotype was seen at least ten times. The J gene is TRBJ1-6, the V gene TRBV4-1; tentative D call: TRBD1 (6 bases). CDR1 and CDR2 (germline): MGHRA, YSYEKL. The CDR3 loop spans 18 amino acids. The germline V and J ends were trimmed by 0 bases and 9 bases, with 21 bases remaining between them. This chain's CDR3 is CASSQEKQGGLFFSPLHF. The DNA for the CDR3 is TGCGCCAGCAGCCAAGAAAAACAGGGTGGTCTCTTTTTTTCACCCCTCCACTTT.

This clonotype came up many times. The chain combines TRBV7-3 with TRBJ2-1; 7 bases fit TRBD2. CDR1 and CDR2 from the germline V gene are SGHTA and FQGTGA. V gave up 3 bases and J gave up 6 bases; unmatched junction bases: 17. CDR3 length equals 18 residues. CDR3 in amino acids: CASSFGPAGKGRGNEQFF. The DNA for the CDR3 is TGTGCCAGCAGCTTTGGTCCAGCGGGGAAGGGGAGGGGCAATGAGCAGTTCTTC.

This rearrangement joins TRBV20-1 to TRBJ1-2, with 9 bases aligning to TRBD1. Germline values: CDR1 DFQATT, CDR2 SNEGSKA (reference sequence). Trimming removed 5 bases from V and 4 bases from J; junction bases left unmatched: 5. The CDR3 contains 13 residues. This CDR3 reads CSAAGTGTYGYTF. The DNA of the CDR3 is TGCAGTGCTGCCGGGACAGGGACCTATGGCTACACCTTC.

This clonotype was seen repeatedly, ten times or more. The chain uses TRBV7-7 and TRBJ2-4; no firm D call. Deletions cut 5 bases from V and 3 bases from J, with 8 bases between. The CDR3 has 13 residues. The germline CDR1 and CDR2 sequences are SSHAT and FNYEAQ (reference sequence). The DNA of the CDR3 is TGTGCCAGCAGCCCCGTTGGCAAAAACATTCAGTACTTC. It translates to CASSPVGKNIQYF.

This clonotype was counted ten times or more. CDR3 sequence (DNA): TGCGCCAGCAGCCAAGGGGGGGCCACTGAAGCTTTCTTT. It yields the protein CASSQGGATEAFF. The rearrangement joins TRBV4-1 to TRBJ1-1, with D possibly matching TRBD1 (6 bases). CDR1 MGHRA and CDR2 YSYEKL come from the germline V gene. V was cut by 1 base and J by 4 bases, with 7 bases left in between. This CDR3 has 13 residues.

This clonotype was seen at least ten times. The rearrangement joins TRBV2 to TRBJ2-5; the D gene is possibly TRBD1 (6 bases). Germline V gene data show CDR1 as SNHLY and CDR2 as FYNNEI. The CDR3 sequence is 14 residues long. Between the trimmed V and J ends, which lost 8 bases and 3 bases, there was a span of 16 bases. The CDR3 bases are TGTGCCAGCCAGGGGACGGTTCCCAAAGAGACCCAGTACTTC. Amino acids: CASQGTVPKETQYF.

This clonotype was recorded at least ten times. The rearrangement uses TRBV9 and TRBJ2-3; 8 nucleotides match TRBD1. Germline V gene sequence: CDR1 SGDLS, CDR2 YYNGEE. The CDR3 is made up of 15 amino acids. V dropped 6 bases and J dropped 4; count of bases not matched to a gene: 10. The CDR3 nucleotides are TGTGCCAGCACCCCAGGGGGCAATAGCGCAGATACGCAGTATTTT. Amino acids: CASTPGGNSADTQYF.

This clonotype was recorded at least ten times. This chain uses TRBV2 with TRBJ2-2; 9 bases align to TRBD1. CDR1 is SNHLY, CDR2 FYNNEI, per germline. With V trimmed by 11 bases and J by 4 bases, 2 bases remained unmatched. This CDR3 region has 12 residues. DNA for the CDR3: TGTGCCGGACAGGGGATCACCGGGGAGCTGTTTTTT. It yields the protein CAGQGITGELFF. Full variable domain (missing parts from reference TRBV2 and TRBJ2-2): EPEVTQTPSHQVTQMGQEVILRCVPISNHLYFYWYRQILGQKVEFLVSFYNNEISEKSEIFDDQFSVERPDGSNFTLKIRSTKLEDSAMYFCAGQGITGELFFGEGSRLTVL.

This clonotype was counted at least ten times. One end of the junction is discordant with germline, which a read error may explain. The V gene is TRBV5-1, the J gene TRBJ1-4; maybe TRBD1 (5 bases). The CDR3 loop spans 14 amino acids. Germline CDR1 and CDR2: SGHRS and YFSETQ. The DNA for the CDR3 is TGCGCCAGCAGTTTGGGACTGGGAAATGAAAAACTGTTTTTT. Encoded protein: CASSLGLGNEKLFF.

The sample holds many counts of this clonotype. The chain has TRBV5-1 and TRBJ2-2; D gene unclear. This CDR3 has 16 residues. V gave up 0 bases and J gave up 2 bases, with 11 bases separating them. In germline, CDR1 is SGHRS, CDR2 YFSETQ. The CDR3 region is CASSLAPQFNTGELFF. CDR3 bases: TGCGCCAGCAGCTTGGCCCCCCAATTTAACACCGGGGAGCTGTTTTTT.

In its sample, this clonotype was seen many times. The CDR3 reads CATAGQGQETQYF. The CDR3, as DNA: TGTGCCACCGCGGGACAGGGGCAAGAGACCCAGTACTTC. The chain combines TRBV24-1 with TRBJ2-5; 10 bases are shared with TRBD1. V lost 9 bases and J lost 2; bases outside the gene matches: 2. This CDR3 is built from 13 residues. Germline CDR1 reads KGHDR; CDR2 reads SFDVKD.

The chain joins TRBV7-9 to TRBJ2-7; weak D call: TRBD1 (6 bases). Per the germline V gene, CDR1 is SEHNR and CDR2 is FQNEAQ (reference sequence). The CDR3 consists of 14 residues. Trimming took off 0 bases at V and 5 bases at J, with 11 bases between the two ends. CDR3 amino acids: CASSLALQGHEQYF. The CDR3 DNA reads as TGTGCCAGCAGCTTAGCGCTACAGGGCCACGAGCAGTACTTC.

This clonotype was seen many times. J is TRBJ2-1 and V is TRBV10-1, with a possible D match to TRBD2 (5 bases). Germline-derived CDR1 and CDR2 are WNHNN and SYGVQD (reference sequence). The CDR3 runs to 15 residues. Trimming took off 3 bases at V and 5 bases at J, with 14 bases between the two ends. The CDR3 is CASSESSGFNNEQFF. The DNA for the CDR3 is TGCGCCAGCAGTGAATCATCGGGGTTCAACAATGAGCAGTTCTTC.

This clonotype was counted at least ten times. CDR3 nucleotides: TGTGCCAGCAGTGCCCATGGGGGGGCACCTCCACAAGCTTTCTTT. Translated, it gives CASSAHGGAPPQAFF. The chain has TRBV6-1 and TRBJ1-1, with D possibly being TRBD1 (6 bases). Germline-derived CDR1 and CDR2 are MNHNS and SASEGT. The V end was cut by 4 bases, the J end by 9 bases, with 21 bases between. This CDR3 is built from 15 residues.

This clonotype was detected many times. V gene TRBV12-3 or TRBV12-4 combines with J gene TRBJ2-1; D gene unclear. CDR3 length: 14 residues. Trimming took 5 bases from V and 10 from J, leaving 18 bases between them. CDR3 in DNA: TGTGCCAGCAGTCCCCCTCGGCGTCCATCGGAGCAGTTCTTC. This sequence encodes CASSPPRRPSEQFF.

This clonotype was seen only once. Being one base from a much bigger clone, this may be a read error. The CDR3 DNA is TGTGCCAGCAGCTTATGGGGGGGGGCCTTCGATGGGCAGTTCTTC. Its protein product is CASSLWGGAFDGQFF. The J gene is TRBJ2-1, the V gene TRBV7-9; TRBD2 is a possible D gene (7 bases). This CDR3 has 15 residues. CDR1 is SEHNR, CDR2 FQNEAQ, per germline (reference sequence). Trimming cost V 2 bases and J 12 bases, with 20 bases left between them. Variable domain in full (rest from reference TRBV7-9 and TRBJ2-1): DTGVSQNPRHKITKRGQNVTFRCDPISEHNRLYWYRQTLGQGPEFLTYFQNEAQLEKSRLLSDRFSAERPKGSFSTLEIQRTEQGDSAMYLCASSLWGGAFDGQFFGPGTRLTVL.

This chain connects TRBV12-3 or TRBV12-4 to TRBJ1-1; no clear D. The V and J ends lost 2 bases and 1 base respectively, with 8 bases between them. This CDR3 region has 14 residues. The CDR3 loop is CASSLRGRNTEAFF. CDR3 in DNA: TGTGCCAGCAGTTTAAGAGGTCGGAACACTGAAGCTTTCTTT.